This TCR beta chain originates from a study of control samples from healthy donors and cancer patients. V was trimmed by 1 base and J by 8 bases, leaving 11 bases between them. Germline assignment: CDR1 SGHAT and CDR2 FQNNGV. This CDR3 is 13 amino acids long. TCRdb's copy holds only in-frame clones and misses some; the assay was immunoSEQ multiplex PCR. The table records roughly 120,000 clones, more than 85% of them present only once. Input material: PBMCs. The source is a man aged 50 to 59 with head and neck cancer. The chain is built from TRBV11-2 and TRBJ1-1; D unresolved. The CDR3, as DNA: TGTGCCAGCAGCTTAGGCGTCGGGCAAGAAGCTTTCTTT. Its translation: CASSLGVGQEAFF.